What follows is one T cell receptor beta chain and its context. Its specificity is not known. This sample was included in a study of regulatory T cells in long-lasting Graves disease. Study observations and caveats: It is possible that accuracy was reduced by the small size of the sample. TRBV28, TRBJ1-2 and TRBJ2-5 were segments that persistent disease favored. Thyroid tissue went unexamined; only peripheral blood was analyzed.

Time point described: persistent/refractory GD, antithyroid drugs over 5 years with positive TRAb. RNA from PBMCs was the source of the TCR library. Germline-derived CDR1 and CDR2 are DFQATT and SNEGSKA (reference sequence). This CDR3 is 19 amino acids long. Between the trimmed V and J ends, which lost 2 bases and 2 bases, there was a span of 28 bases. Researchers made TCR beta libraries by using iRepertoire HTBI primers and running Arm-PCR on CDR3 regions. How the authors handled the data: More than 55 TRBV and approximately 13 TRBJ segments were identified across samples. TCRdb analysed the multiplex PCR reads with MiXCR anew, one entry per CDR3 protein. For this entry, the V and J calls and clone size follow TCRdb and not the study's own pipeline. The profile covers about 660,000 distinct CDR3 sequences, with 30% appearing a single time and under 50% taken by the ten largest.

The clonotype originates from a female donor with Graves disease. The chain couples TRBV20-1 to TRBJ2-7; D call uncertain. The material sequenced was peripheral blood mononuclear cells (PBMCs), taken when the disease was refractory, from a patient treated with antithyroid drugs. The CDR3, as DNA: TGCAGTGCTAGACGGCAGTCGGGCCGAGATAACGAGTATCCCTACGAGCAGTACTTC. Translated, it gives CSARRQSGRDNEYPYEQYF.